A single T cell receptor (beta chain) is shown here with its context. Its binding antigen is unknown. Nothing much larger sits one base from this clone, and base qualities are not available. The data originate from a study of cytomegalovirus exposure and HLA in healthy donors (dated 2017 in TCRdb). Study-level background: In an earlier analysis of around 540 of the donors, less than 350 Gb of sequence data and roughly 100 million unique TCR beta sequences from about 190 million T cells were reported. Around 330 gigabases of sequencing data and around 88 million unique TCR sequences made up an early release that covered about 640 HLA-typed donors. Of the 300 to 500 genotyped donors, 81% were placed in the genetic ancestry cluster associated with self-reported Caucasian donors. The study aimed to test whether signatures of past pathogen exposure could be identified by cataloging public T cell receptors. The T cell repertoires of 700 or so subjects were profiled by immunosequencing and related to cytomegalovirus serostatus. In addition to the first cohort of hundreds of subjects, a separate validation cohort of 120 different subjects was used. High-throughput TCR immunosequencing, statistical association of individual TCRs with disease status, and machine learning were combined to predict cytomegalovirus infection status. To study patterns of TCR occurrence, a later analysis re-analyzed previously published TCR beta repertoires from 666 donors and added high-resolution HLA genotyping. The later analysis used no new phenotypic data to find candidate immune exposures, relying instead on TCR beta sequences and their occurrence across donors. To decide whether each TCR beta V gene segment behaved as functional or pseudogenic, an earlier analysis of 587 of the donors relied on high-throughput TCR beta sequencing. Donor age, sex, ethnicity and CMV serostatus were compiled together with the repertoire data. A later genetic analysis used genome-wide SNP genotypes for about 60% of the roughly 700 donors, treating that subset as a discovery cohort. All discovery cohort repertoires had been generated on a single sequencing platform. HLA typing included class I and class II loci at four-digit resolution. Typing coverage differed by locus: A, B, C, DRB1 and DQB1 were typed in roughly 629-640 donors, DQA1 in 500 to 550, DPA1 in 606, and DPB1 in just under 490. Because of strong linkage in the cohort, a few DR-DQ haplotypes were treated as single units for association and clustering. Across approximately 400 genotyped donors of the cohort, an average of about 240,000 unique TCR beta nucleotide sequences per donor were sequenced, and about a sixth of those sequences were non-productive.

There are 16 amino acids in the CDR3, from cysteine to phenylalanine inclusive. Here the CDR3 DNA is all that survives: 48 bases in frame from base 1. Trimmed from V: 0 bases; trimmed from J: 3 bases; junction bases lacking a gene match: 6. Looking up the germline V gene yields CDR1 SGHRS and CDR2 YFSETQ. The library was made by the immunoSEQ multiplex PCR assay. For the multiplex PCR, a mixture combining 60 forward primers for TCR Vbeta segments and 13 reverse primers for TCR Jbeta segments was used. Amplification of the CDR3 region of rearranged TCR beta genes was performed with a multiplex PCR assay on genomic DNA. Amplified TCR beta libraries were sequenced as 87-base-pair reads on the Illumina HiSeq System. The published analysis was carried out like this. A later analysis counted approximately 74 million unique TCR beta chains across the 500 to 850 repertoires, and some 11 million of these chains were shared by at least two donors. Raw reads were error-corrected and collapsed into unique sequences by a nearest-neighbor algorithm in which closely related sequences were merged to remove PCR and sequencing errors. To assign V, D and J gene segments, CDR3 sequences were aligned to IMGT reference sequences. For a sequence to be retained, a match of at least six nucleotides to both a V gene segment and a J gene segment was required. Rearrangements were classified as productive when the CDR3 lacked stop codons and remained in frame with V and J, and all other rearrangements were classified as non-productive. Following IMGT convention, CDR3 was defined as the stretch from the second conserved V-encoded cysteine to the conserved J-encoded phenylalanine. The earlier analysis of 587 of the donors excluded any sequence lacking an unambiguous match to a single V gene segment. An earlier analysis of under 750 of the donors called V segments functional above 56.7% productive rearrangements and segregating when the between-donor standard deviation exceeded 5%. A statistical classification framework was built to diagnose cytomegalovirus status from the catalog of TCR beta chain sequences. A later analysis assigned V and J genes by comparing TCR nucleotide sequences with IMGT/GENE-DB human TR gene sequences. In a later analysis, CDR3 sequences and most-parsimonious VDJ recombination scenarios were assigned using the TCRdist pipeline. A later analysis defined each TCR beta chain by its CDR3 amino acid sequence plus V-gene family, and excluded reads lacking a unique V-gene family. As a way to deal with suspected cross-contamination and a sequencing artifact, a later analysis dropped nearly 600 nucleotide sequences that were highly shared and had low generation probability. For each public chain, a later analysis derived a clonal expansion index from normalized ranks of inferred template counts within each repertoire. In a later analysis, generation probabilities were computed using a VDJ recombination model fitted to out-of-frame rearrangements, and the results were checked against IGoR. Hypergeometric tests were used in a later analysis to score TCR-TCR, TCR-HLA and TCR-CMV co-occurrence, with a repertoire-size bias correction applied to the TCR pairs. False discovery rates were estimated in a later analysis by permuting HLA or CMV assignments 20 times. A later analysis grouped co-occurring TCRs with DBSCAN, adding TCRdist sequence similarity when clustering within HLA-allele-positive subsets. Repertoires with fewer than 30,000 or more than 120,000 public chains were left out of co-occurrence clustering, as were five repertoires with anomalous nucleotide sharing. Here the immuneACCESS table is served through TCRdb, limited to in-frame sequences with V and J called. Missing clones are a known gap in these copies; in checked studies unresolved V genes cover under half, and the rest lacks a known reason. V and J calls and clone size are as listed in that table; D and trimming were resolved from the DNA. The sample table shows 100,000 to 150,000 clones, and roughly four fifths are seen once. Approximately 5.4% of the sample is in the top ten clones.

The cohort was made up of about 670 healthy bone marrow donors. At the time of sampling, all cohort members were nominally healthy, though unrecorded immune exposures were likely present. The donor was CMV seropositive and was included in the group of 250 to 300 seropositive cohort members. A peripheral blood sample was provided by each donor, and peripheral blood mononuclear cells were used for TCR beta sequencing. Genomic DNA extraction from the blood cell samples was performed with the Qiagen DNeasy Blood Extraction Kit. Results and caveats for the whole study, not just this receptor: The earlier analysis of some 540 of the donors excluded over 15 rarely observed V segments, including chromosome 9 orphons, because counts were too low. A few of the identified cytomegalovirus-associated TCR beta chains were confirmed in vitro to be specific for cytomegalovirus antigens. According to a later analysis, TCR association rates differed among HLA loci, with DRB1 alleles showing the most associated TCRs and HLA-C alleles showing the fewest. A total of about 180 TCR beta chains were listed by the study as associated with cytomegalovirus. In an earlier analysis of some 640 of the donors, most TCR beta V segments were observed in productive rearrangements about 87% or about 30% of the time, broadly matching IMGT annotations. Linkage disequilibrium might explain the correlated functional status among segregating V segments, but an unknown experimental factor could not be ruled out. Most CMV-associated TCR beta chains appeared to be HLA-restricted in a later analysis, and the HLA associations seemed to be driven largely by CMV exposure. In a later genetic analysis, a missense DCLRE1C variant was associated with V-gene and J-gene trimming of TCR beta chains, and the association was replicated in an independent cohort. Compared with equally common non-associated chains, HLA-associated TCR beta chains in a later analysis were more clonally expanded and had lower generation probabilities. In a later analysis, several top co-occurrence clusters were reported to appear linked to parvovirus B19, influenza, CMV and Epstein-Barr virus. The classifier was reported to diagnose cytomegalovirus status with high specificity and sensitivity in both the original and validation cohorts. Some IMGT-functional V segments, including TRBV6-2 and TRBV6-3, could not be distinguished by the 87-base-pair reads and were therefore excluded. This cohort had only TCR beta chains sequenced, and the lack of alpha or paired-chain data limited which features could be detected. Immune exposure information for the cohort was limited to CMV serostatus. A group of highly shared sequence variants was considered likely to be a technical artifact of the sequencing pipeline. Compared with the roughly 600-donor mean, donors in an Asian-associated ancestry cluster had fewer N-insertions in productive TCRs, according to a later genetic analysis. When HLA alleles, especially DR and DQ, strongly co-occurred, attributing TCR associations to individual alleles was difficult. While some public TCRs were present in many individuals, most TCR sequences turned up only very rarely across donors. A further reported finding was that TCR beta sequences accurately predicted the HLA-A and HLA-B alleles for most subjects in the first cohort. At a false discovery rate of 0.05, a later analysis linked under 20,000 TCR beta sequences to specific HLA alleles. Because HLA typing was missing for some donors at each locus, association tests included only the typed subset. Sequencing depth was assumed to be roughly uniform across donors in the presence/absence analyses, though that assumption may not hold. The authors suggested that the approach could potentially be generalized to other disease states and immunological phenotypes.

The rearrangement joined TRBV5-1 to TRBJ2-3; TRBD2 lines up with 8 middle nucleotides. The sample was PBMCs. The TCR was taken from a woman aged 50 to 65 in good health and CMV-seropositive. The CDR3 reads CASSLAAGELTDTQYF. The bases read TGCGCCAGCAGCTTGGCAGCGGGGGAGTTAACAGATACGCAGTATTTT.